Listed below are T cell receptor beta chains from one sample, sequenced in a study of shared clonotypes between healthy human individuals. Method: immunoSEQ multiplex PCR; TCRdb's copy keeps in-frame clones and lacks some. The profile shows approximately 92,000 clones, around 68% of them singletons. The sample consisted of memory CD8+ T cells sorted from blood. The receptors originated from a man aged 25 to 45 in good health. Both conserved end residues are part of each CDR3. The D gene is left open where the match is weak. The size entry is marked missing in some rows and otherwise reads once, few, many or a size class.

16 TRBJ1-2 few - TRBV5-1 TGCGCCAGCAGCTTGACCGCGGGACTTCCTAACTATGGCTACACCTTC CASSLTAGLPNYGYTF
16 TRBJ2-2 - TRBD2 TRBV11-2 TGTGCCAGCAGCTTAGGCAGGGAGGGGACCACCGGGGAGCTGTTTTTT CASSLGREGTTGELFF
15 TRBJ1-1 - - TRBV13 TGTGCCAGCAGCTTAGTTCGGCAGGGGTACACTGAAGCTTTCTTT CASSLVRQGYTEAFF
14 TRBJ2-5 - - TRBV7-2 TGTGCCAGCAGCCCCCGGGTCTCCAAAGAGACCCAGTACTTC CASSPRVSKETQYF
13 TRBJ2-2 once - TRBV5-8 TGTGCCAGCAGCCAAAGGCTAGACGGGGAGCTGTTTTTT CASSQRLDGELFF
14 TRBJ2-7 once - TRBV5-4 TGTGCCAGCAGCTCCGGGACGCCCGGGTCCGAGCAGTACTTC CASSSGTPGSEQYF
14 TRBJ2-5 - - TRBV28 TGTGCCAGCAGTCGCCGGGTAGACCAAGAGACCCAGTACTTC CASSRRVDQETQYF
13 TRBJ2-7 - TRBD1 TRBV5-4 TGTGCCAGCAGGACAGGGCAGGGATACGAGCAGTACTTC CASRTGQGYEQYF
14 TRBJ2-1 once - TRBV11-3 TGTGCCAGCAGCTCCGACAGTACCTACAATGAGCAGTTCTTC CASSSDSTYNEQFF
16 TRBJ2-1 few - TRBV19 TGTGCCAGTAGTATAGCGGGTGGGAGCTCCTACAATGAGCAGTTCTTC CASSIAGGSSYNEQFF
15 TRBJ2-7 - - TRBV5-6 TGTGCCAGCAGCTCACTAGAGTGGATCGGCGGCGAGCAGTACTTC CASSSLEWIGGEQYF
15 TRBJ1-5 - TRBD1 TRBV25-1 TGTGCCAGCAGTGGGACAGGGGGGGGCAATCAGCCCCAGCATTTT CASSGTGGGNQPQHF
15 TRBJ2-1 - - TRBV7-9 TGTGCCAGCAGCTTCGTAGTAGGGATCTACAATGAGCAGTTCTTC CASSFVVGIYNEQFF
15 TRBJ2-1 - - TRBV4-2 TGTGCCAGCAGCCAAGAATCGTCGTCCTACAATGAGCAGTTCTTC CASSQESSSYNEQFF
13 TRBJ2-7 few TRBD1 TRBV7-6 TGTGCCAGCAACTGGGGACAGGGTTACGAGCAGTACTTC CASNWGQGYEQYF
13 TRBJ1-6 once - TRBV11-2 TGTGCCAGCAGCGAGGACTATAATTCACCCCTCCACTTT CASSEDYNSPLHF
15 TRBJ2-1 few TRBD1 TRBV5-1 TGCGCCAGCAGCTTGTTCGGGACAGGGGTGGATGAGCAGTTCTTC CASSLFGTGVDEQFF
15 TRBJ2-7 - - TRBV5-1 TGCGCCAGCAGCCCTAACCACGCGCTCTCCTACGAGCAGTACTTC CASSPNHALSYEQYF
13 TRBJ1-1 - - TRBV13 TGTGCCAGCAGTTTCACAGGGTTCACTGAAGCTTTCTTT CASSFTGFTEAFF
13 TRBJ1-1 - TRBD1 TRBV10-1 TGCGCCGGCGACAGGGGGCTGAACACTGAAGCTTTCTTT CAGDRGLNTEAFF
14 TRBJ1-1 once - TRBV7-8 TGTGCCAGCAGCCAAAGTGAGGGTCTGCTTGAAGCTTTCTTT CASSQSEGLLEAFF
13 TRBJ2-7 - - TRBV5-5 TGTGCCAGCAGCTTGCAAGACTTCTACGAGCAGTACTTC CASSLQDFYEQYF
15 TRBJ2-3 - TRBD1 TRBV5-4 TGTGCCAGCAGCTCTTACGACAGGGAGAAAGATACGCAGTATTTT CASSSYDREKDTQYF
16 TRBJ2-3 - - TRBV28 TGTGCCAGCAGCCTTAAAGTCCCAGGGGGGACAGATACGCAGTATTTT CASSLKVPGGTDTQYF
14 TRBJ2-7 - TRBD1 TRBV5-4 TGTGCCAGCAGCCTAGGGGACAGGAGCTACGAGCAGTACTTC CASSLGDRSYEQYF